The present entry profiles one TCR beta chain with its context. This entry comes from a study of identical twins. The CDR3 sequence is 17 residues long. V was pared by 5 bases and J by 7 bases, with 15 bases of the junction left unmatched. In germline, CDR1 is PRHDT, CDR2 FYEKMQ (reference sequence). Each CDR3 protein is one row after TCRdb ran MiXCR on the 5' RACE reads. The sample yields 350,000 to 500,000 distinct CDR3 sequences, around 18% seen once. The sequence was collected from a man between 50 and 59 years old in good health. The J gene is TRBJ2-1, the V gene TRBV13; 9 positions agree with TRBD2. Sequenced: naive T cells sorted from blood. The DNA for the CDR3 is TGTGCCAGCAGCATGCGCCGGGGGACTAGCCCGTTTAATGAGCAGTTCTTC. Translated, it gives CASSMRRGTSPFNEQFF.